These T cell receptor beta chains were read from a single sample in a study of blood T cell repertoires in COVID-19. Method: immunoSEQ multiplex PCR; TCRdb's copy keeps in-frame clones and lacks some. The data hold roughly 300,000 clones, with about nine tenths observed a single time. Sequencing was done on a sample of PBMCs or T cells enriched from blood (not recorded which). The receptors come from a woman aged 18 to 35 who had recovered from COVID-19. The CDR3 runs from the conserved cysteine through the conserved F or W. The D gene is left open where the match is weak. A row's size may be missing; if present it is once, few, many or a size class.

cdr3_nt,cdr3_aa,d_call,j_call,clone_size,v_call
TGTGCCAGCAGCGTAAGGCCCAAGGAGGGCTACACCTTC,CASSVRPKEGYTF,.,TRBJ1-2,.,TRBV7-9
TGTGCCAGCAGTGGGGGAGACAGGGGGTTCTACGAGCAGTACTTC,CASSGGDRGFYEQYF,TRBD1,TRBJ2-7,.,TRBV9
TGTGCCACCCTCCCAGGGGCCGGTTACGAGCAGTACTTC,CATLPGAGYEQYF,.,TRBJ2-7,.,TRBV10-3
TGTGCCAGCATCATTTACTGGAGCGGAGATGCCACAGATACGCAGTATTTT,CASIIYWSGDATDTQYF,.,TRBJ2-3,.,TRBV28
TGTGCCAGCAGCTTAACTGGAGGGGACCGAGGGACCCAGTACTTC,CASSLTGGDRGTQYF,.,TRBJ2-5,.,TRBV7-3
TGTGCCAGCAGTTTGAGGATCACTGAAGCTTTCTTT,CASSLRITEAFF,.,TRBJ1-1,once,TRBV7-2
TGTGCCAGCAGCAAGGACTCGGGCAGCTCTGGAAACACCATATATTTT,CASSKDSGSSGNTIYF,.,TRBJ1-3,.,TRBV28
TGTGCCAGCAGTCCCTTCTCTAGCTCCTACGAGCAGTACTTC,CASSPFSSSYEQYF,.,TRBJ2-7,.,TRBV3-1/TRBV3-2
TGTGCCAGCAGCCCAGGGACAGGGGGCCACTACGAGCAGTACTTC,CASSPGTGGHYEQYF,TRBD1,TRBJ2-7,.,TRBV7-8
TGTGCCAGTAGTATTACAGGCAGGGAAGGCTACACCTTC,CASSITGREGYTF,.,TRBJ1-2,.,TRBV19
TGTGCCACCGTGGGGGCACCGAACACTGAAGCTTTCTTT,CATVGAPNTEAFF,.,TRBJ1-1,.,TRBV6-5
TGCGCCAGCACCGAATTTGAAACAGGACCTATCGGAGCTTTCTTT,CASTEFETGPIGAFF,.,TRBJ1-1,.,TRBV5-1
TGTGCCAGCAGCGGGACAGGGGGCTGGGGAGCTTTCTTT,CASSGTGGWGAFF,TRBD1,TRBJ1-1,.,TRBV13
TGTGCCAGCAGCGTACTAGGGACAGGGAGTTATGGCTACACCTTC,CASSVLGTGSYGYTF,TRBD1,TRBJ1-2,.,TRBV9
TGTGCCAGCAGTGTCGAGCGGGTAAGCTCCTACAATGAGCAGTTCTTC,CASSVERVSSYNEQFF,.,TRBJ2-1,.,TRBV6-1
TGTGCCAGCAGGGGAGGTACTAGCGGGGGCACAGATACGCAGTATTTT,CASRGGTSGGTDTQYF,TRBD2,TRBJ2-3,.,TRBV11-2
TGTGCCAGCAGTTCATTTCGGGACAGGGCTCGTAATCAGCCCCAGCATTTT,CASSSFRDRARNQPQHF,TRBD1,TRBJ1-5,few,TRBV27
TGTGCCAGCAGCACTAGGACAGTCGGCACCCAGGGCTACACCTTC,CASSTRTVGTQGYTF,.,TRBJ1-2,.,TRBV7-9
TGTGCCAGCAGCTTAGTACCCGGGGCTGGAAACACCATATATTTT,CASSLVPGAGNTIYF,.,TRBJ1-3,.,TRBV7-9
TGTGCCAGTAAGCCAAGTACTAGCTCCTACAATGAGCAGTTCTTC,CASKPSTSSYNEQFF,.,TRBJ2-1,.,TRBV19
TGTGCCAGCAGTGAAGCGGTGAGGACAGGGGACATGATTGAGGGTAATTCACCCCTCCACTTT,CASSEAVRTGDMIEGNSPLHF,TRBD1,TRBJ1-6,.,TRBV6-1
TGTGCCAGCAGTTTATCACAGGGGGTGGCCTATGGCTACACCTTC,CASSLSQGVAYGYTF,TRBD1,TRBJ1-2,.,TRBV28
TGTGCCAGCAAACTCTCCCCCCTTAGCACAGATACGCAGTATTTT,CASKLSPLSTDTQYF,.,TRBJ2-3,.,TRBV9
TGTGCCAGCACTGTACCGCTTGAGGGAGCCTATGGCTACACCTTC,CASTVPLEGAYGYTF,.,TRBJ1-2,.,TRBV7-9
TGTGCCAGCAGCAGGGGTAGGGTCGATGAGCAGTTCTTC,CASSRGRVDEQFF,.,TRBJ2-1,.,TRBV12-3/TRBV12-4
TGCAGCGTTGAGCCCAGGGGCGGCACTGAAGCTTTCTTT,CSVEPRGGTEAFF,.,TRBJ1-1,.,TRBV29-1
TGTGCCAGCAGTTTATTGGGGGCCACGTCGACAGATACGCAGTATTTT,CASSLLGATSTDTQYF,.,TRBJ2-3,.,TRBV27
TGTGCCACCAGTGATCCGCAGGGTCAAGGCTCCTTGTACAATGAGCAGTTCTTC,CATSDPQGQGSLYNEQFF,.,TRBJ2-1,.,TRBV24-1
TGTGCCAGCAGCTTATCCGCGGGACAGGGCGTATGGTATGGCTACACCTTC,CASSLSAGQGVWYGYTF,TRBD1,TRBJ1-2,.,TRBV11-2
TGCGCCAGCAGCCCCGGGGGGCCTTGGGGCTACACCTTC,CASSPGGPWGYTF,.,TRBJ1-2,.,TRBV4-1
TGTGCCAGCAGTTACTCCAGAACGACAGCAGCGTCCTACGAGCAGTACTTC,CASSYSRTTAASYEQYF,.,TRBJ2-7,.,TRBV6-2/TRBV6-3
TGTGCCAGCAGCCTCCTGGGGGGACAGGGCGATCATGGAAACACCATATATTTT,CASSLLGGQGDHGNTIYF,TRBD1,TRBJ1-3,.,TRBV5-6
TGTGCCAGCAGCTTCGGGACAGGAGCCACCGGGGAGCTGTTTTTT,CASSFGTGATGELFF,TRBD1,TRBJ2-2,.,TRBV7-6
TGCAGTGCTAGTTACAGGAAAAACATTCAGTACTTC,CSASYRKNIQYF,.,TRBJ2-4,.,TRBV20-1
TGTGCCAGCAGCTCCGGGACAGGACTAATTCTTAAAGGAGAGACCCAGTACTTC,CASSSGTGLILKGETQYF,TRBD1,TRBJ2-5,once,TRBV5-4
TGTGCCAGCAGTGTAACCGGGACAGGATGGTCTGGAAACACCATATATTTT,CASSVTGTGWSGNTIYF,TRBD1,TRBJ1-3,once,TRBV6-1
TGTGCCAGCAGTGAAGGTGACGGGGGGGTTGGGACCCAGTACTTC,CASSEGDGGVGTQYF,TRBD2,TRBJ2-5,many,TRBV6-1
TGTGCCAGCGCGCGGATTAGTCCCAATGAGCAGTTCTTC,CASARISPNEQFF,.,TRBJ2-1,.,TRBV6-5
TGTGCCAGCAGCTTTGGAGACAGGGTTTACAATGAGCAGTTCTTC,CASSFGDRVYNEQFF,TRBD1,TRBJ2-1,many,TRBV11-3
TGTGCCAGCAGCTTGGGGGTCCCGGGGTTTGAAAAACTGTTTTTT,CASSLGVPGFEKLFF,.,TRBJ1-4,.,TRBV5-4
TGCGCCAGCAGTGAGGGTCAGGGGGCCGGTGAAAAACTGTTTTTT,CASSEGQGAGEKLFF,TRBD1,TRBJ1-4,.,TRBV10-1
TGTGCCAGCAGCCTAGGATGGGGGGCTGGAAACACCATATATTTT,CASSLGWGAGNTIYF,.,TRBJ1-3,.,TRBV7-8
TGTGCCAGCTCACCGGAGAACGGAGCTAACTATGGCTACACCTTC,CASSPENGANYGYTF,.,TRBJ1-2,.,TRBV18
TGTGCCAGTAGTATAGGCGTCGAGCAGTACTTC,CASSIGVEQYF,.,TRBJ2-7,.,TRBV19
TGTGCCAGCAGCCACGGGACTAGCGGTTACAATGAGCAGTTCTTC,CASSHGTSGYNEQFF,TRBD2,TRBJ2-1,.,TRBV14
TGTGCCAGCAGCTCCAACCAAGCAGGGAATGGTTCACCCCTCCACTTT,CASSSNQAGNGSPLHF,.,TRBJ1-6,.,TRBV7-2
TGTGCCAGCAGCCCGGAGGGGGGGCTTGAGACCCAGTACTTC,CASSPEGGLETQYF,.,TRBJ2-5,once,TRBV5-4
TGTGCCAGCAGTGAAACCAATACCGGGACAGGGGGCGGCTACACCTTC,CASSETNTGTGGGYTF,TRBD1,TRBJ1-2,few,TRBV6-1